The clone carrying this T cell receptor (beta chain) was seen only a few times. Original handling: Amplification of reference gene primers provided the estimated nucleated cell counts. The assay was immunoSEQ multiplex PCR, and TCRdb's table has in-frame clones only and misses some. Clone size and the V and J calls come from that table; the DNA yielded D and trimming. The table lists tens of thousands of clones, roughly 82% of them singletons. CDR1 and CDR2 (germline): SGHTA, FQGNSA. V dropped 1 base and J dropped 3; count of bases not matched to a gene: 3. The CDR3 is made up of 16 amino acids. The entry originates in a study of blood T cell repertoires in COVID-19. Study as a whole: Acute-phase and convalescent COVID-19 samples originated in the United States, Italy and Spain. Nucleic acid was either cDNA or gDNA, and it came from T cells, B-cell-depleted T cells, or PBMCs.

This receptor was identified in a woman aged 80 or older with active or convalescent COVID-19. The rearrangement links TRBV7-2 to TRBJ1-5; 10 bases map to TRBD1. The source material was peripheral blood. The CDR3, as DNA: TGTGCCAGCAGCTTAGAGGGACAGGGGTTCAATCAGCCCCAGCATTTT. As protein: CASSLEGQGFNQPQHF.